Below, 20 T cell receptor beta chains from the same sample are listed, as sequenced in a study of CD8 T cells in Susac syndrome. RNA was extracted with the RNeasy kit, and a quantity of 0.5 to 1 ug was reverse transcribed using random hexamers. TCRdb reanalysed the immunoSEQ multiplex PCR reads using MiXCR and keeps one entry per CDR3 protein. Found here are some 120,000 distinct CDR3 sequences, roughly 94% of them singletons; the top ten hold approximately 0.13%. The sequenced material came from CD4+ T cells from PBMCs. The receptors originated from a human donor with multiple sclerosis.

The J gene is TRBJ1-1, the V gene TRBV12-3 or TRBV12-4; D is unclear. V was shortened by 6 bases and J by 6 bases, with 20 bases between the two germline ends. The length of the CDR3 is 15 residues. CDR3 bases: TGTGCCAGCAGCCTAAAGACTTCCCCGGTCCCTGAAGCTTTCTTT. Protein: CASSLKTSPVPEAFF.

V is TRBV7-2 and J is TRBJ2-7; D remains unclear. Per the germline V gene, CDR1 is SGHTA and CDR2 is FQGNSA. CDR3 length equals 12 residues. The ends were cut back, 5 bases at V and 5 bases at J, with 10 bases in the middle. CDR3 coding DNA: TGTGCCAGCAGCGAGCCTCCGGACGAGCAGTACTTC. As protein: CASSEPPDEQYF.

The chain carries TRBV30 and TRBJ1-1; D possibly corresponds to TRBD1 (5 bases). The V end was cut by 3 bases, the J end by 0 bases, with 8 bases between. Germline V CDR1 and CDR2: GTSNPN, SVGIG (reference sequence). This CDR3 comprises 13 residues. The CDR3 loop reads CAWRGRLNTEAFF. The CDR3 DNA reads TGTGCCTGGAGGGGACGGCTGAACACTGAAGCTTTCTTT.

The V gene is TRBV12-3 or TRBV12-4, the J gene TRBJ1-5; D uncertain. Between the trimmed V and J ends, which lost 6 bases and 3 bases, there was a span of 12 bases. The CDR3 runs 14 residues. CDR3 DNA sequence: TGTGCCAGCAGCCTTGCCTCGGTCAATCAGCCCCAGCATTTT. Translating gives CASSLASVNQPQHF.

This chain joins TRBV20-1 and TRBJ1-6; D gene unclear. Germline assignment: CDR1 DFQATT and CDR2 SNEGSKA (reference sequence). This CDR3 is built from 14 residues. Trimming took off 6 bases at V and 6 bases at J, with 15 bases between the two ends. The CDR3 spells CSASRSGPNSPLHF. The CDR3, as DNA: TGCAGTGCCTCGAGGTCAGGACCTAATTCACCCCTCCACTTT.

The rearrangement links TRBV5-4 to TRBJ2-1, with 8 positions matching TRBD2. Germline loops: CDR1 SGHNT, CDR2 YYREEE (reference sequence). The CDR3 runs to 15 residues. V lost 4 bases to trimming and J lost 7 bases; unmatched junction nucleotides: 10. The DNA for the CDR3 is TGTGCCAGCAGCAGTCGGGGGGGAGACGGAAATGAGCAGTTCTTC. Its translation is CASSSRGGDGNEQFF.

The rearrangement links TRBV30 to TRBJ1-2, with 7 bases matching TRBD1. With V trimmed by 5 bases and J by 10 bases, 13 bases remained unmatched. Germline V lookup: CDR1 GTSNPN, CDR2 SVGIG (reference sequence). This CDR3 has 13 residues. CDR3 region: CAWSGQPKGVYTF. Here the CDR3 DNA reads TGTGCCTGGTCGGGACAGCCGAAGGGGGTCTACACCTTC. Combining the CDR3 with reference TRBV30 and TRBJ1-2 gives the whole variable domain SQTIHQWPATLVQPVGSPLSLECTVEGTSNPNLYWYRQAAGRGLQLLFYSVGIGQISSEVPQNLSASRPQDRQFILSSKKLLLSDSGFYLCAWSGQPKGVYTFGSGTRLTVV.

The V gene is TRBV9, the J gene TRBJ2-5; D unclear. V was trimmed by 0 bases and J by 2 bases, leaving 11 bases between them. Germline V gene sequence: CDR1 SGDLS, CDR2 YYNGEE. The CDR3 runs 15 residues. The CDR3 loop reads CASSVGQAKQETQYF. In nucleotides, the CDR3 is TGTGCCAGCAGCGTAGGACAAGCGAAGCAAGAGACCCAGTACTTC.

V usage is TRBV19 and J usage is TRBJ2-7; 9 bases align to TRBD1. CDR3 length: 13 residues. Germline V gene sequence: CDR1 LNHDA, CDR2 SQIVND (reference sequence). Trimming cost V 3 bases and J 5 bases; bases outside gene matches: 2. Written as DNA, the CDR3 is TGTGCCAGTAGTATCAGGGACAGGGACGAGCAGTACTTC. Translating gives CASSIRDRDEQYF.

This chain uses TRBV19 with TRBJ1-2; no clear D gene. The ends were cut back, 5 bases at V and 8 bases at J, with 15 bases in the middle. This CDR3 region has 13 residues. Germline V CDR1 and CDR2: LNHDA, SQIVND (reference sequence). This chain's CDR3 is CASSPDPLSGYTF. The CDR3 nucleotides read TGTGCCAGTAGTCCCGACCCCCTGAGCGGCTACACCTTC.

The V call is TRBV3-1, the J call TRBJ1-2; D is possibly TRBD1 (5 bases). The V end was cut by 1 base, the J end by 4 bases, with 10 bases between. From germline, CDR1 is LGHDT and CDR2 YNNKEL (reference sequence). The CDR3 has 14 residues. CDR3 coding DNA: TGTGCCAGCAGCCAAGGGGGCAGGCTCTATGGCTACACCTTC. Protein: CASSQGGRLYGYTF.

The gene calls are TRBV5-1 and TRBJ2-1, with 13 bases aligning to TRBD2. This CDR3 spans 18 amino acids. V trimming: 4 bases; J trimming: 8 bases; junction bases outside the gene matches: 15. Germline V gives CDR1 SGHRS, CDR2 YFSETQ. The CDR3 coding sequence is TGCGCCAGCAGCCCGGGACTAGCGGGACCCCTTTCCCGCGATGAGCAGTTCTTC. Amino acids: CASSPGLAGPLSRDEQFF.

The chain uses TRBV29-1 and TRBJ2-7; TRBD1 is a possible D gene (6 bases). The germline V gene encodes CDR1 SQVTM and CDR2 ANQGSEA. V gave up 6 bases and J gave up 2 bases, with 11 bases separating them. This CDR3 is built from 12 residues. CDR3: CSVATGPYEQYF. CDR3 bases: TGCAGCGTAGCGACAGGACCCTACGAGCAGTACTTC.

The chain combines TRBV6-5 with TRBJ2-2; no definite D call. Trimming pared 3 bases from V and 4 bases from J, leaving 3 bases between. The CDR3 is made up of 12 amino acids. Germline V lookup: CDR1 MNHEY, CDR2 SVGAGI. CDR3: CASSYTTGELFF. In DNA, the CDR3 is TGTGCCAGCAGTTATACCACCGGGGAGCTGTTTTTT.

V and J are TRBV3-1 and TRBJ2-1; 9 bases fit TRBD2. Losses at the gene ends were 5 bases for V and 6 bases for J; bases not matched to a gene: 8. The V gene's germline CDR1 is LGHDT and CDR2 YNNKEL (reference sequence). The CDR3 loop spans 15 amino acids. The CDR3 region has the DNA TGTGCCAGCAGCGGGGGGACTAGCCTGTTCAATGAGCAGTTCTTC. Protein sequence: CASSGGTSLFNEQFF.

CDR3 sequence: CASSPLGQQWNTEAFF. The DNA of the CDR3 is TGTGCCAGCTCACCATTGGGACAGCAATGGAACACTGAAGCTTTCTTT. This sequence joins TRBV18 and TRBJ1-1; TRBD1 agrees at 7 bases. The V gene end was trimmed by 2 bases and the J gene end by 1 base; junction bases not matched to a gene: 7. Germline V gene lookup returns CDR1 KGHSH and CDR2 LQKENI. The CDR3 is made up of 16 amino acids. Full variable domain (remainder filled in from reference TRBV18 and TRBJ1-1): NAGVMQNPRHLVRRRGQEARLRCSPMKGHSHVYWYRQLPEEGLKFMVYLQKENIIDESGMPKERFSAEFPKEGPSILRIQQVVRGDSAAYFCASSPLGQQWNTEAFFGQGTRLTVV.

This clonotype has only one observation. The V and J genes are TRBV30 and TRBJ1-2; TRBD1 is a possible D gene (6 bases). Trimming pared 1 base from V and 1 base from J, leaving 13 bases between. Germline CDR1 and CDR2: GTSNPN and SVGIG (reference sequence). CDR3 length: 15 amino acids. The chain's CDR3 is CAWSARGRGNYGYTF. As DNA, the CDR3 is TGTGCCTGGAGTGCACGGGGCAGGGGTAACTATGGCTACACCTTC.

The V call is TRBV18, the J call TRBJ1-4, with D possibly being TRBD1 (5 bases). Germline CDR1 reads KGHSH; CDR2 reads LQKENI. This CDR3 is 15 amino acids long. Trimming stripped 3 bases from V and 5 bases from J, with 13 bases between. The CDR3 is CASSPQGPANEKLFF. The DNA for the CDR3 is TGTGCCAGCTCACCTCAGGGACCAGCGAATGAAAAACTGTTTTTT.

This clonotype was recorded only once. The chain carries TRBV6-2 or TRBV6-3 and TRBJ1-6, with D perhaps matching TRBD1 (5 bases). With 11 bases removed from V and 8 bases from J, the gap between germline ends came to 16 bases. Germline-derived CDR1 and CDR2 are MNHEY and SVGEGT. This CDR3 region has 13 residues. For the CDR3, the DNA is TGTGCCTGCCGGGGGACCTCGGATTCACCCCTCCACTTT. Translated, it gives CACRGTSDSPLHF.

The chain uses TRBV7-7 and TRBJ2-5, with TRBD2 identical over 8 bases. Germline CDR1 reads SSHAT; CDR2 reads FNYEAQ (reference sequence). The CDR3 is made up of 14 amino acids. The trim removed 5 bases at V and 5 bases at J, leaving 7 bases unmatched. CDR3 sequence (DNA): TGTGCCAGCAGCCTTAGCGGGATCGCTGAGACCCAGTACTTC. Protein sequence: CASSLSGIAETQYF.